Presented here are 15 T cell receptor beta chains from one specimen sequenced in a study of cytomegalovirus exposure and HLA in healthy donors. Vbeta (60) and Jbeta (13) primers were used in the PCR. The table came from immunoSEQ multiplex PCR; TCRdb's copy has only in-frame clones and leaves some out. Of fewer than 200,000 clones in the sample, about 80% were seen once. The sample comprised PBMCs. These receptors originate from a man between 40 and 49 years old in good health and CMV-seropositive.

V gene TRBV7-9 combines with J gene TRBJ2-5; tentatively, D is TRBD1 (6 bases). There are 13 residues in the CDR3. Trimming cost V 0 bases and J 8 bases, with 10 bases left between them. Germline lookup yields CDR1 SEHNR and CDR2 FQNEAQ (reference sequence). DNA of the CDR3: TGTGCCAGCAGCTTAGCAGGGGGAAGTACCCAGTACTTC. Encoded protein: CASSLAGGSTQYF.

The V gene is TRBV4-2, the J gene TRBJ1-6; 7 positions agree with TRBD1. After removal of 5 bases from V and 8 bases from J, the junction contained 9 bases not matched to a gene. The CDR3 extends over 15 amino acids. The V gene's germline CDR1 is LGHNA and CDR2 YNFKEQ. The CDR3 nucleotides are TGTGCCAGCAGCAAGGGGGACAGAAGGGATTCACCCCTCCACTTT. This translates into CASSKGDRRDSPLHF.

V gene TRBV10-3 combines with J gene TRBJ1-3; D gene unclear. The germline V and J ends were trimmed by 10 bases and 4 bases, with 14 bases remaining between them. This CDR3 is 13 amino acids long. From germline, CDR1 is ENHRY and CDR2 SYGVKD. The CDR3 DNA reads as TGTGCCACCGCGCGGAATCTGGGAAACACCATATATTTT. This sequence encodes CATARNLGNTIYF.

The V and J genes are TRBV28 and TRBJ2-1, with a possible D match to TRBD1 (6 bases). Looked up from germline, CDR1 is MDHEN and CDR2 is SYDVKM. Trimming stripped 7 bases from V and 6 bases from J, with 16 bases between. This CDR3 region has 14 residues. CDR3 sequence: CASKLGGAANEQFF. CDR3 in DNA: TGTGCCAGCAAACTAGGGGGAGCGGCCAATGAGCAGTTCTTC.

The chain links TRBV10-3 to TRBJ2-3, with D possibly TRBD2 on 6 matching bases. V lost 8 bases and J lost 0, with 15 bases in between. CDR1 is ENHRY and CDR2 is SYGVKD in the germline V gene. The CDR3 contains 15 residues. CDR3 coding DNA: TGTGCCATCGGGACTTTGGCAACTAGCACAGATACGCAGTATTTT. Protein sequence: CAIGTLATSTDTQYF.

The CDR3 here is CASSLQGLTGNTIYF. The CDR3, as DNA: TGCGCCAGCAGCTTGCAGGGATTGACTGGAAACACCATATATTTT. The chain joins TRBV5-1 to TRBJ1-3, with D maybe TRBD1 (5 bases). Looked up from germline, CDR1 is SGHRS and CDR2 is YFSETQ. V was shortened by 1 base and J by 2 bases, with 10 bases between the two germline ends. CDR3 length: 15 residues.

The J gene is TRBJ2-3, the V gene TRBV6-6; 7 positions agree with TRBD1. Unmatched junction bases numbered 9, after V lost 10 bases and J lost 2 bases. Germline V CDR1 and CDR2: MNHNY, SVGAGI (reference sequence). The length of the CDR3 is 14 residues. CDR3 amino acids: CATAWTGNTDTQYF. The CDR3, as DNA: TGTGCCACCGCATGGACAGGAAACACAGATACGCAGTATTTT.

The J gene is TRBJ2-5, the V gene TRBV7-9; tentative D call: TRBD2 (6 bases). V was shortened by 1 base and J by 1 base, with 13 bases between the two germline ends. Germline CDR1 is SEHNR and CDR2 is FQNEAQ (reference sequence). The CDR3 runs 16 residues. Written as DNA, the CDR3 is TGTGCCAGCAGCTTAGGTTCCCGGGGGAGCCAAGAGACCCAGTACTTC. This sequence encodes CASSLGSRGSQETQYF.

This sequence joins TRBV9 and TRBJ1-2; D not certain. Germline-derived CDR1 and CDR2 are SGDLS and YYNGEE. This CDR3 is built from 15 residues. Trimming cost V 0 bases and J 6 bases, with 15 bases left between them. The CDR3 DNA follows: TGTGCCAGCAGCGTAGGGGCGGGTCGGGGAGATGGCTACACCTTC. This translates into CASSVGAGRGDGYTF. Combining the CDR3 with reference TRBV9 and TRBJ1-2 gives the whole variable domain DSGVTQTPKHLITATGQRVTLRCSPRSGDLSVYWYQQSLDQGLQFLIQYYNGEERAKGNILERFSAQQFPDLHSELNLSSLELGDSALYFCASSVGAGRGDGYTFGSGTRLTVV.

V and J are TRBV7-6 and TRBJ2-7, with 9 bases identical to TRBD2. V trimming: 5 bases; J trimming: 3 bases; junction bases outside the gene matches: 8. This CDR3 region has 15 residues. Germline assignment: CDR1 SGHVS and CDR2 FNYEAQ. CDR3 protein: CASSDGTSIYYEQYF. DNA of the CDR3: TGTGCCAGCAGCGACGGGACTAGCATTTACTACGAGCAGTACTTC.

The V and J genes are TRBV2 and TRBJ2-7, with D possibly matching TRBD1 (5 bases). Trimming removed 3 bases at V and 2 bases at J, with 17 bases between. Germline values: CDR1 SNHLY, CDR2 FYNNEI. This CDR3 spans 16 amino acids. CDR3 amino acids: CASSDTTGRLTYEQYF. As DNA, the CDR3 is TGTGCCAGCAGTGACACAACAGGACGGTTGACCTACGAGCAGTACTTC.

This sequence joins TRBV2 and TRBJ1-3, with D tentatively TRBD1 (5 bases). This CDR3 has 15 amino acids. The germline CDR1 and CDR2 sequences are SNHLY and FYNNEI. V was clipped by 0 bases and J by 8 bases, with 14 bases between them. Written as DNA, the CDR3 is TGTGCCAGCAGTGAAGCCCCCGCGGGACTTGACACCATATATTTT. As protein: CASSEAPAGLDTIYF.

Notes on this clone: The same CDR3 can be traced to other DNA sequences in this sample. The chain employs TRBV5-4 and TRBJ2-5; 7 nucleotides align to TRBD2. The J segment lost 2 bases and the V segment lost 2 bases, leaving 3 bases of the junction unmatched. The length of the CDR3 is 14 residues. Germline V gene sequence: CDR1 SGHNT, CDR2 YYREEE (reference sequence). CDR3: CASSFPGGQETQYF. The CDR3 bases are TGTGCCAGCAGCTTCCCGGGGGGACAAGAGACCCAGTACTTC. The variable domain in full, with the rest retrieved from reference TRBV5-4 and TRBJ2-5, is ETGVTQSPTHLIKTRGQQVTLRCSSQSGHNTVSWYQQALGQGPQFIFQYYREEENGRGNFPPRFSGLQFPNYSSELNVNALELDDSALYLCASSFPGGQETQYFGPGTRLLVL.

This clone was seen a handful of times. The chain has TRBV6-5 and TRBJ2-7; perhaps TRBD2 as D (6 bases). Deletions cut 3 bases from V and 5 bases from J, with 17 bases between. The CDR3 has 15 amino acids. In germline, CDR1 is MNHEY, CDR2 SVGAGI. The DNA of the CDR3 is TGTGCCAGCAGTTATCATCCCCCCACGGGGGACGAGCAGTACTTC. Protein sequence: CASSYHPPTGDEQYF.

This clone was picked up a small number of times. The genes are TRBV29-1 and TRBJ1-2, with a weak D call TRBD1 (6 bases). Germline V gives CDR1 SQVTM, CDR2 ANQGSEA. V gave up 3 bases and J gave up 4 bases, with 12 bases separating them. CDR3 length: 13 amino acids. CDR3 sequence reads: CSVDRGFAYGYTF. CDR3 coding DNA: TGCAGCGTTGACAGGGGTTTTGCCTATGGCTACACCTTC.